The 11 T cell receptor beta chains below come from one sample, sequenced in a study of T cell responses to AZD1222 COVID-19 vaccine. Clones were read by immunoSEQ multiplex PCR, and TCRdb kept only the in-frame ones, dropping some. The sample has about 100,000 clones, around 91% seen once. The starting material was peripheral blood, obtained on day 0 of AZD1222 vaccination. The receptors originated from an adult in good health.

In its sample, this clone was seen once. The chain couples TRBV7-9 to TRBJ1-1, with 7 bases aligning to TRBD1. This CDR3 spans 13 amino acids. Unmatched junction bases numbered 4, after V lost 5 bases and J lost 4 bases. Germline CDR1 and CDR2: SEHNR and FQNEAQ (reference sequence). CDR3 sequence reads: CASSPRDSTEAFF. CDR3 coding DNA: TGTGCCAGCAGCCCTCGGGACAGCACTGAAGCTTTCTTT.

The chain employs TRBV7-2 and TRBJ2-3; 10 nucleotides line up with TRBD2. From germline, CDR1 is SGHTA and CDR2 FQGNSA. Losses at the gene ends were 7 bases for V and 5 bases for J; bases not matched to a gene: 6. The CDR3 is made up of 14 amino acids. CDR3 DNA: TGTGCCAGCACCCCTAGCGGGGGAATAGATACGCAGTATTTT. Protein: CASTPSGGIDTQYF. Drawing the rest from reference TRBV7-2 and TRBJ2-3, the complete variable domain is GAGVSQSPSNKVTEKGKDVELRCDPISGHTALYWYRQSLGQGLEFLIYFQGNSAPDKSGLPSDRFSAERTGGSVSTLTIQRTQQEDSAVYLCASTPSGGIDTQYFGPGTRLTVL.

In nucleotides, the CDR3 is TGTGCCAGCACTCAAGGGGGGTTGAACACTGAAGCTTTCTTT. Translating it yields CASTQGGLNTEAFF. The V gene is TRBV6-5, the J gene TRBJ1-1; possibly TRBD1 for D (6 bases). Germline-derived CDR1 and CDR2 are MNHEY and SVGAGI. There are 14 residues in the CDR3. V lost 7 bases and J 0 bases, leaving 12 bases between the germline ends.

This chain joins TRBV29-1 and TRBJ1-1, with D perhaps TRBD1 (5 bases). Germline assignment: CDR1 SQVTM and CDR2 ANQGSEA. V gave up 0 bases and J gave up 4 bases, with 9 bases separating them. CDR3 size: 13 residues. The CDR3 protein is CSVEDRVSTEAFF. The CDR3 DNA sequence: TGCAGCGTTGAAGACAGGGTATCCACTGAAGCTTTCTTT.

J is TRBJ1-5 and V is TRBV23-1, with D unclear. TRBV23-1 is recorded as an ORF, its role being uncertain. Trimming took 6 bases from V and 5 from J, leaving 11 bases between them. The CDR3 contains 13 residues. CDR3 in amino acids: CASREGGYQPQHF. The CDR3 DNA reads TGCGCCAGCAGGGAAGGAGGATATCAGCCCCAGCATTTT.

The chain couples TRBV7-2 to TRBJ2-2; D not resolved. This CDR3 spans 14 amino acids. Germline V gene data show CDR1 as SGHTA and CDR2 as FQGNSA. The V gene lost 1 base and the J gene lost 2 bases, with 5 bases spanning the gap. Written as DNA, the CDR3 is TGTGCCAGCAGCTTAGGGGGAAACACCGGGGAGCTGTTTTTT. This sequence encodes CASSLGGNTGELFF. The full variable domain, with the rest looked up from reference TRBV7-2 and TRBJ2-2, is GAGVSQSPSNKVTEKGKDVELRCDPISGHTALYWYRQSLGQGLEFLIYFQGNSAPDKSGLPSDRFSAERTGGSVSTLTIQRTQQEDSAVYLCASSLGGNTGELFFGEGSRLTVL.

The rearrangement uses TRBV7-3 and TRBJ1-4, with a possible D match to TRBD1 (5 bases). V was cut by 3 bases and J by 3 bases, with 17 bases left in between. CDR1 is SGHTA and CDR2 is FQGTGA in the germline V gene. CDR3 size: 17 residues. CDR3 amino acids: CASSFWDGERSNEKLFF. CDR3 DNA: TGTGCCAGCAGCTTCTGGGACGGTGAGCGGTCTAATGAAAAACTGTTTTTT.

The chain links TRBV7-9 to TRBJ2-3; 11 bases align to TRBD2. CDR3 length: 15 residues. Germline trimming cut 5 bases from V and 5 bases from J; bases unmatched to any gene: 6. Germline lookup yields CDR1 SEHNR and CDR2 FQNEAQ (reference sequence). CDR3 sequence: CASSASGGFKDTQYF. The CDR3 nucleotides read TGTGCCAGCAGCGCTAGCGGGGGGTTTAAAGATACGCAGTATTTT.

The chain is built from TRBV4-1 and TRBJ2-3; a weak D match, TRBD2 (5 bases). There are 15 residues in the CDR3. V dropped 0 bases and J dropped 2 bases, with 9 bases sitting between them. Germline V CDR1 and CDR2: MGHRA, YSYEKL. The CDR3 nucleotides read TGCGCCAGCAGCCAAGAGCGGCTAGCCACAGATACGCAGTATTTT. Translating it yields CASSQERLATDTQYF.

CDR3 nucleotides: TGCAGTGCCAGTAGGGTTACAGGCTATGGCTACACCTTC. As protein: CSASRVTGYGYTF. The chain joins TRBV20-1 to TRBJ1-2; D perhaps matches TRBD1 (5 bases). CDR3 length: 13 residues. Germline V CDR1 and CDR2: DFQATT, SNEGSKA (reference sequence). The germline V and J ends were trimmed by 6 bases and 4 bases, with 15 bases remaining between them.

This chain links TRBV7-9 with TRBJ1-1; 10 positions agree with TRBD1. Unmatched junction bases numbered 5, after V lost 4 bases and J lost 3 bases. In germline, CDR1 is SEHNR, CDR2 FQNEAQ (reference sequence). The CDR3 has 15 amino acids. The CDR3 spells CASSSKGQGHTEAFF. The CDR3 nucleotides are TGTGCCAGCAGCTCCAAGGGACAGGGGCACACTGAAGCTTTCTTT.